Given below is one TCR beta chain in context. The data belong to a study of blood T cell repertoires in COVID-19. As for the study in general: Both acute and convalescent COVID-19 samples were obtained from the United States, Italy and Spain.

Only in-frame clones appear in the TCRdb table, and some are missing; sequencing was by immunoSEQ multiplex PCR. The data hold about 220,000 clones, with approximately 89% observed a single time. CDR3 length equals 16 residues. The germline gives CDR1 MGHRA, CDR2 YSYEKL. V was clipped by 1 base and J by 6 bases; unmatched bases: 7. Participant ages covered about 18 to 89 years across 25 or so US areas. Participants were placed into cohorts based on the clinical history they reported. The sequenced material came from PBMCs or T cells enriched from blood (not recorded which). The rearrangement uses TRBV4-1 and TRBJ2-2; 8 nucleotides align to TRBD2. The TCR comes from a woman aged 40 to 50 with acute COVID-19. The CDR3 coding sequence is TGCGCCAGCAGCCAAGCCGACGGACTAGCCGCCGGGGAGCTGTTTTTT. It is translated as CASSQADGLAAGELFF.